This paragraph covers one T cell receptor beta chain sequence. The data were produced by immunoSEQ multiplex PCR, yet TCRdb's version contains in-frame clones alone and is incomplete. The profile shows roughly 40,000 clones, 80% to 95% of them singletons. The data were taken from a study of T cell changes during pregnancy in multiple sclerosis. The ends were cut back, 0 bases at V and 0 bases at J, with 9 bases in the middle. Germline V gene sequence: CDR1 MNHEY, CDR2 SMNVEV (reference sequence). This CDR3 contains 16 residues. This TCR was recovered from a female donor in good health, enrolled as a control in a pregnancy study. The V call is TRBV27, the J call TRBJ2-1; unclear D gene. The specimen was CD4+ T cells from peripheral blood mononuclear cells, collected in the second trimester of pregnancy. The DNA of the CDR3 is TGTGCCAGCAGTTTATCGCCCCAGTTCTCCTACAATGAGCAGTTCTTC. It is translated as CASSLSPQFSYNEQFF.